These 18 T cell receptor beta chains came from one sample sequenced in a study of T cells in Graves' hyperthyroidism and ophthalmopathy. RNA transcripts were the template for amplifying TCR beta CDR3 regions. RT-PCR in the first round (using the HTBI primer set) targeted the TCR CDR3. From the multiplex PCR reads, TCRdb called clonotypes with MiXCR, one entry per CDR3 protein. Seen here are 600,000 to 700,000 distinct CDR3 sequences, about 45% observed once, and the top ten hold about 7%. The sequenced sample was peripheral blood or thyroid tissue (not recorded which). All receptors come from an adult man with Graves' disease, either hyperthyroidism or ophthalmopathy (not recorded which).

This clonotype was picked up many times. The chain is built from TRBV15 and TRBJ1-5; D not certain. V lost 0 bases to trimming and J lost 4 bases, with 10 bases between them. This CDR3 comprises 15 residues. The V gene's germline CDR1 is LNHNV and CDR2 YYDKDF (reference sequence). CDR3 nucleotide sequence: TGTGCCACCAGCAGAGATCGGGAGGAGAATCAGCCCCAGCATTTT. This translates into CATSRDREENQPQHF.

This clonotype was observed a few times. The V call is TRBV7-3, the J call TRBJ1-2, with D unresolved. This CDR3 has 14 amino acids. V lost 5 bases and J lost 2, with 12 bases in between. Germline-derived CDR1 and CDR2 are SGHTA and FQGTGA. The CDR3 DNA reads TGTGCCAGCAGCCGCAAAGGGATAAACTATGGCTACACCTTC. As protein: CASSRKGINYGYTF.

Comments on this clonotype: Given a much more abundant clone one base away, this may be a read error. This chain connects TRBV6-5 to TRBJ1-5; D may be TRBD1 (6 bases). With 6 bases removed from V and 3 bases from J, the gap between germline ends came to 9 bases. Looked up from germline, CDR1 is MNHEY and CDR2 is SVGAGI. There are 13 residues in the CDR3. Written as DNA, the CDR3 is TGTGCCAGCAGAAGACAGGTCAATCAGCCCCAGCATTTT. As protein: CASRRQVNQPQHF.

In regard to this clonotype: Here the CDR3 omits its conserved ending phenylalanine or tryptophan, so a read error is the likely source. Because the CDR3's place on the DNA is in doubt, the DNA is left out and the CDR3 is given as listed by TCRdb. The chain has TRBV2 and TRBJ1-1. Both ends counted, the CDR3 spans 11 residues. CDR1 is SNHLY, CDR2 FYNNEI, per germline. CDR3 amino acids: CASSDPALANY.

The table lists this clonotype with a few counts. CDR3 nucleotides: TGTGCCAGCAGCGTAGATCCCCTGGGTTGGGACGAGCAGTACTTC. Its translation is CASSVDPLGWDEQYF. The V gene is TRBV9, the J gene TRBJ2-7; D unresolved. Germline lookup yields CDR1 SGDLS and CDR2 YYNGEE. The CDR3 has 15 amino acids. Trimming shortened V by 0 bases and J by 5 bases, and 15 bases separated the two germline ends.

The chain employs TRBV10-3 and TRBJ1-5; 8 nucleotides line up with TRBD1. Germline V CDR1 and CDR2: ENHRY, SYGVKD. This CDR3 region has 13 residues. The V gene end was trimmed by 6 bases and the J gene end by 14 bases; junction bases not matched to a gene: 12. Here the CDR3 reads CAISKERTGTEHF. CDR3 in DNA: TGTGCCATCAGCAAGGAGAGGACAGGGACCGAGCATTTT.

This clonotype was detected a few times. In DNA form, the CDR3 reads TGTGCCAGCAGCTTAGAGGAAAGGACTGAAGCTTTCTTT. Amino acid sequence: CASSLEERTEAFF. The rearrangement links TRBV7-6 to TRBJ1-1; the D is unclear. Per germline, CDR1 SGHVS and CDR2 FNYEAQ. The ends were cut back, 1 base at V and 5 bases at J, with 8 bases in the middle. This CDR3 contains 13 residues.

V is TRBV30 and J is TRBJ2-3; TRBD2 agrees at 10 bases. Germline V CDR1 and CDR2: GTSNPN, SVGIG (reference sequence). This CDR3 contains 14 residues. Germline trimming cut 1 base from V and 4 bases from J; bases unmatched to any gene: 2. In nucleotides, the CDR3 is TGTGCCTGGAGTGGCCTAGCGGGGGCAGATACGCAGTATTTT. Translating it yields CAWSGLAGADTQYF.

The rearrangement uses TRBV7-9 and TRBJ2-5, with 8 bases that match TRBD1. The junction had 9 bases not matched to a gene; V was cut back by 4 bases and J by 2 bases. Germline loops: CDR1 SEHNR, CDR2 FQNEAQ (reference sequence). The CDR3 consists of 16 residues. In DNA, the CDR3 is TGTGCCAGCAGCTCGGACAGGGTGGTGACACAAGAGACCCAGTACTTC. This gives the protein CASSSDRVVTQETQYF.

This sequence joins TRBV20-1 and TRBJ1-6, with D perhaps TRBD1 (5 bases). This CDR3 comprises 16 residues. Trimming removed 3 bases from V and 5 bases from J, with 17 bases in between. The V gene's germline CDR1 is DFQATT and CDR2 SNEGSKA (reference sequence). CDR3 nucleotides: TGCAGTGCTAGCGCGGCCCAGGGAGGGAATAATTCACCCCTCCACTTT. Its translation: CSASAAQGGNNSPLHF.

V and J are TRBV19 and TRBJ2-2, with 8 bases aligning to TRBD2. Per germline, CDR1 LNHDA and CDR2 SQIVND (reference sequence). The CDR3 has 13 amino acids. CDR3 nucleotides: TGTGCTAGATGCGGGAGGCCTACCGGGGAGCTGTTTTTT. It is translated as CARCGRPTGELFF.

The CDR3 sequence is CASSPSGSDTEAFF. CDR3 nucleotide sequence: TGCGCCAGCAGCCCCAGTGGGAGCGACACTGAAGCTTTCTTT. V and J are TRBV5-1 and TRBJ1-1; D is undetermined. The ends were cut back, 4 bases at V and 3 bases at J, with 13 bases in the middle. The CDR3 totals 14 residues. The V gene's germline CDR1 is SGHRS and CDR2 YFSETQ.

This clonotype has at least ten counts. The rearrangement joins TRBV10-3 to TRBJ1-3, with D perhaps matching TRBD1 (5 bases). Germline CDR1 is ENHRY and CDR2 is SYGVKD. There are 11 residues in the CDR3. V was cut by 6 bases and J by 8 bases, with 8 bases left in between. This CDR3 is CAISGGDTIYF. The CDR3 DNA sequence: TGTGCCATCAGCGGGGGAGACACCATATATTTT.

The chain carries TRBV29-1 and TRBJ2-7, with D maybe TRBD2 (6 bases). The CDR3 is 12 amino acids. Germline V CDR1 and CDR2: SQVTM, ANQGSEA. V was clipped by 6 bases and J by 6 bases, with 15 bases between them. The DNA of the CDR3 is TGCAGCGTATTGGGAGGACAATTCGAGCAGTACTTC. This codes for CSVLGGQFEQYF.

This clonotype came up many times. The rearrangement uses TRBV7-8 and TRBJ1-1; D call uncertain. The CDR3 spans 13 residues. V lost 4 bases, J lost 0 bases, and 6 bases lay in between. Germline V gene data show CDR1 as SGHVS and CDR2 as FQNEAQ. The CDR3: CASSSTMNTEAFF. The CDR3 nucleotides read TGTGCCAGCAGCTCGACCATGAACACTGAAGCTTTCTTT.

The chain is built from TRBV19 and TRBJ1-5; 9 bases are shared with TRBD1. The CDR3 sequence is 16 residues long. From germline, CDR1 is LNHDA and CDR2 SQIVND (reference sequence). V dropped 4 bases and J dropped 7; count of bases not matched to a gene: 11. CDR3 in amino acids: CASSNRDRVSGQPQHF. The CDR3 nucleotides read TGTGCCAGTAGTAACCGGGACAGGGTGTCCGGGCAGCCCCAGCATTTT.

V gene TRBV2 combines with J gene TRBJ1-5, with 8 bases matching TRBD1. With 5 bases clipped from V and 6 bases from J, the junction kept 15 bases outside the gene matches. The germline V gene encodes CDR1 SNHLY and CDR2 FYNNEI. The CDR3 covers 17 residues. The CDR3, as DNA: TGTGCCAGCAGTTCCCTTACTACAGGGGGTCTTCGTCAGCCCCAGCATTTT. Its translation: CASSSLTTGGLRQPQHF.

Remarks on this clonotype: One base away lies a much larger clone, so this may be a sequencing read error. The chain carries TRBV2 and TRBJ1-1, with D perhaps matching TRBD1 (5 bases). Trimming took 2 bases from V and 14 from J, leaving 15 bases between them. CDR1 SNHLY and CDR2 FYNNEI come from the germline V gene. This CDR3 region has 12 residues. CDR3: CASSERDSFLFF. CDR3 coding DNA: TGTGCCAGCAGTGAACGCGACAGTTTCCTCTTCTTT.